The clone carrying this T cell receptor (beta chain) was seen only a few times. Its specificity is unknown. Germline V gene data show CDR1 as MDHEN and CDR2 as SYDVKM. V shed 6 bases and J 8 bases; nucleotides not matched to a gene: 5. The CDR3 contains 14 residues. This PCR relied on a set of 60 Vbeta primers and 13 Jbeta primers. The protocol was immunoSEQ multiplex PCR, while the TCRdb copy is restricted to in-frame clones and leaves out a portion. The repertoire holds approximately 150,000 clones, with 75% as singletons. The source of the sample is a study of cytomegalovirus exposure and HLA in healthy donors. General study points: Despite most TCR sequences being rare, some public TCRs occurred in many donors.

The sample was PBMCs. J is TRBJ1-6 and V is TRBV28; 9 nucleotides align to TRBD1. This TCR derives from a man in his late teens or twenties in good health and CMV-seropositive. The DNA of the CDR3 is TGTGCCAGCAGACCCGGACAGGGGTATTCACCCCTCCACTTT. It is translated as CASRPGQGYSPLHF. The full variable domain, its missing parts supplied by reference TRBV28 and TRBJ1-6, is DVKVTQSSRYLVKRTGEKVFLECVQDMDHENMFWYRQDPGLGLRLIYFSYDVKMKEKGDIPEGYSVSREKKERFSLILESASTNQTSMYLCASRPGQGYSPLHFGNGTRLTVT.